The rows below give T cell receptor beta chains drawn from one sample of a study of cytomegalovirus exposure and HLA in healthy donors. Repertoires were generated with immunoSEQ multiplex PCR, while TCRdb's copy carries only in-frame clones and drops some. The sample lists approximately 170,000 clones, about 89% occurring once. Sequenced material: PBMCs. These receptors were obtained from a young woman in good health and CMV-seropositive. CDR3s include the opening cysteine and the closing phenylalanine or tryptophan.

CDR3aa	v_gene	j_gene
CAWSGTANSPLHF	TRBV30	TRBJ1-6
CASSPRIREGGVKNIQYF	TRBV7-2	TRBJ2-4
CASSGTVPGREKLFF	TRBV2	TRBJ1-4
CASSLTGSATDTQYF	TRBV18	TRBJ2-3
CASSWQGRGEQFF	TRBV6-6	TRBJ2-1
CASSLIELTSRELFF	TRBV11-2	TRBJ2-2
CASSGGGRRNEQFF	TRBV10-1	TRBJ2-1
CSVEDYEPYNEQFF	TRBV29-1	TRBJ2-1
CASSDTVKQYF	TRBV2	TRBJ2-7
CASGSSTVSAEAFF	TRBV12-5	TRBJ1-1
CASSLLNRGQYF	TRBV28	TRBJ2-7
CASSVTRSDTQYF	TRBV7-2	TRBJ2-3
CASSAGTGVVSNQPQHF	TRBV7-2	TRBJ1-5
CASSFTRGTEAFF	TRBV5-1	TRBJ1-1
CASSYRGSSNQPQHF	TRBV28	TRBJ1-5
CASSYSGEGNQPQHF	TRBV6-6	TRBJ1-5
CASSRTGGGTEAFF	TRBV6-6	TRBJ1-1
CASSLAVPRYF	TRBV11-2	TRBJ2-3
CASSILLTSGASSYEQYF	TRBV19	TRBJ2-7
CASSQDRRETPYEQYF	TRBV4-1	TRBJ2-7
CASSRDRGSYGYTF	TRBV19	TRBJ1-2
CASTNPREGLDTQYF	TRBV27	TRBJ2-3
CASSQVRRGEQYF	TRBV4-1	TRBJ2-7
CASSSQREEETQYF	TRBV19	TRBJ2-5
CASSLARVFDYGYTF	TRBV7-8	TRBJ1-2
CASSLRLAGNYNEQFF	TRBV7-3	TRBJ2-1
CASSPRGLVNQPQHF	TRBV27	TRBJ1-5
CASSLRFRLPWTQYF	TRBV27	TRBJ2-5
CASSYRGSWNTEAFF	TRBV9	TRBJ1-1
CASSLNPEGVVAYEQYF	TRBV4-2	TRBJ2-7
CASSDRLQGSIHEQYF	TRBV25-1	TRBJ2-7
CASSPSSGSSYEQYF	TRBV19	TRBJ2-7
CASSSRGLAGGDTDTQYF	TRBV11-1	TRBJ2-3
CAWSRGSTEAFF	TRBV30	TRBJ1-1
CASSLIPVSAGDPTDTQYF	TRBV7-6	TRBJ2-3
CASSQLAGANTGELFF	TRBV9	TRBJ2-2
CASSEAVGVQYF	TRBV6-1	TRBJ2-3
CAWSLTSGQTEAFF	TRBV30	TRBJ1-1
CASRDRSAGGRTGDTQYF	TRBV5-1	TRBJ2-3
CASRAPGQNLPGANVLTF	TRBV11-2	TRBJ2-6
CASSETSGPDTQYF	TRBV6-4	TRBJ2-3
CTSSPRLDETQYF	TRBV1	TRBJ2-5
CASRSTRGETQYF	TRBV11-2	TRBJ2-5
CASSYSGAGTGELFF	TRBV6-5	TRBJ2-2
CASSPGLADPIYNEQFF	TRBV18	TRBJ2-1
CATRQWGTYEQYF	TRBV28	TRBJ2-7
CAWNRGNTEAFF	TRBV30	TRBJ1-1
CASSEQGNDGYTF	TRBV4-1	TRBJ1-2
CASSLGQGGTEAFF	TRBV27	TRBJ1-1
CASSLAGAQETQYF	TRBV27	TRBJ2-5
CASSPTSGGQETQYF	TRBV11-2	TRBJ2-5
CASSLDLLATEQYF	TRBV7-2	TRBJ2-7
CATSRSGQGGGNEQFF	TRBV15	TRBJ2-1
CASSQGGGSHEQYF	TRBV4-1	TRBJ2-7
CASSLQGASVYEQYF	TRBV5-4	TRBJ2-7